This T cell receptor (beta chain) was recorded in a study of T cell responses to AZD1222 COVID-19 vaccine. Assay: immunoSEQ multiplex PCR; the TCRdb copy retains only in-frame clones and omits some. Of about 110,000 clones listed, roughly nine tenths are singletons. Germline V gives CDR1 LNHDA, CDR2 SQIVND (reference sequence). V lost 5 bases and J lost 0, with 10 bases in between. This CDR3 region has 14 residues. The sequence derives from an adult who received the AZD1222 COVID-19 vaccine. The V and J genes are TRBV19 and TRBJ1-1; D perhaps matches TRBD1 (5 bases). The source was peripheral blood, collected 28 days after the second AZD1222 dose. CDR3 residues: CASSGGRLNTEAFF. The CDR3 coding sequence is TGTGCCAGTAGTGGGGGACGGTTGAACACTGAAGCTTTCTTT.